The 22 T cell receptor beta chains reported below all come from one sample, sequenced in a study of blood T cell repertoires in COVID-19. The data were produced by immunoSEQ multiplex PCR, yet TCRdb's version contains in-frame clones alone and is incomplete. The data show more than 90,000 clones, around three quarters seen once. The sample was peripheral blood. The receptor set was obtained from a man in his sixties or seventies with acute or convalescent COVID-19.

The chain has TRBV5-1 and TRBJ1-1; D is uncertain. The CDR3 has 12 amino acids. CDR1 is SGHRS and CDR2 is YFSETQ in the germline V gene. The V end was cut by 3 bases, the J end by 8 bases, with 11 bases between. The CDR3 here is CASSSTGGEAFF. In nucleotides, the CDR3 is TGCGCCAGCAGCTCGACGGGAGGGGAAGCTTTCTTT.

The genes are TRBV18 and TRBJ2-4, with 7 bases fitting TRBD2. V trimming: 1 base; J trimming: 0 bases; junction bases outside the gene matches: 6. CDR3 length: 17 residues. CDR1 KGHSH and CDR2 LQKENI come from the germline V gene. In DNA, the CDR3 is TGTGCCAGCTCACCACGGTCTCTAGCGGTAGCCAAAAACATTCAGTACTTC. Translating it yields CASSPRSLAVAKNIQYF.

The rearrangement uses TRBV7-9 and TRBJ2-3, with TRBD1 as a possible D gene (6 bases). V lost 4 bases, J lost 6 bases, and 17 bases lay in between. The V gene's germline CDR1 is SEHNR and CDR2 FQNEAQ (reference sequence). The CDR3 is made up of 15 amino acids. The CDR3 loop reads CASSSPVGAGDTQYF. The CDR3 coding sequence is TGTGCCAGCAGCTCCCCCGTGGGGGCCGGGGATACGCAGTATTTT.

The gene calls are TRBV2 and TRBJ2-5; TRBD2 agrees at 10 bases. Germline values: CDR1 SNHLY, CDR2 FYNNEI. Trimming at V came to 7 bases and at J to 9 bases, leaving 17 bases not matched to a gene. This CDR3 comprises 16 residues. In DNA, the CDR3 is TGTGCCAGCATTTTGACTAGCGGGCCCCAAGAGATAGCCCAGTACTTC. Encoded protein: CASILTSGPQEIAQYF.

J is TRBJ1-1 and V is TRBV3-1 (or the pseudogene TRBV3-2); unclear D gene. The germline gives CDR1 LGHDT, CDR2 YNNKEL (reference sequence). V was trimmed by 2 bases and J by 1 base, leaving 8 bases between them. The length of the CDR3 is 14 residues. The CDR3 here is CASSQSGGNTEAFF. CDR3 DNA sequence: TGTGCCAGCAGCCAATCTGGAGGGAACACTGAAGCTTTCTTT.

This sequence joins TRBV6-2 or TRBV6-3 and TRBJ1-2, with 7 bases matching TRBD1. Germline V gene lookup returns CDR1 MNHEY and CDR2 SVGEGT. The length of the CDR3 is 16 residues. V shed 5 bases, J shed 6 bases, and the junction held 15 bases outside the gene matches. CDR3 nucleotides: TGTGCCAGCAGTACCCGACAGGGATGGGCGCCTAATGGCTACACCTTC. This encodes CASSTRQGWAPNGYTF.

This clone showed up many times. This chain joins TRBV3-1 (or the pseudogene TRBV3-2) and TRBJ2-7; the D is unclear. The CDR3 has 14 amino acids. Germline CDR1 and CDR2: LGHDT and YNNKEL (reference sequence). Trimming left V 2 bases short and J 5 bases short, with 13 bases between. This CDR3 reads CASSQLAGLNEQYF. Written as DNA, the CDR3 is TGTGCCAGCAGCCAATTGGCAGGTTTGAACGAGCAGTACTTC.

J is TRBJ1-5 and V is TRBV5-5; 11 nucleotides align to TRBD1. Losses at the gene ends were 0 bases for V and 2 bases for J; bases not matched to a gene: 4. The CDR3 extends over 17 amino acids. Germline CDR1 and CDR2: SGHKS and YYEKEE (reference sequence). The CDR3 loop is CASSLAGTGGGNQPQHF. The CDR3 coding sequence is TGTGCCAGCAGCTTGGCCGGGACAGGGGGTGGCAATCAGCCCCAGCATTTT.

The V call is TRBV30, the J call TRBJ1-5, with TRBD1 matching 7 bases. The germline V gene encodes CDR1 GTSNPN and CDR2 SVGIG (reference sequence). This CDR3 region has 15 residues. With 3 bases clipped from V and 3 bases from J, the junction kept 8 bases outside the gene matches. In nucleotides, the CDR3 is TGTGCCTGGAGCTTAGGACAGGTCTTCAATCAGCCCCAGCATTTT. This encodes CAWSLGQVFNQPQHF.

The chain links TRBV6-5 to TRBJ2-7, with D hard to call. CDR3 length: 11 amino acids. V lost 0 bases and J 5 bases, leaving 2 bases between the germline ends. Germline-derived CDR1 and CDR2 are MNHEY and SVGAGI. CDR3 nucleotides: TGTGCCAGCAGTTACTCTAACGAGCAGTACTTC. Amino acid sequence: CASSYSNEQYF.

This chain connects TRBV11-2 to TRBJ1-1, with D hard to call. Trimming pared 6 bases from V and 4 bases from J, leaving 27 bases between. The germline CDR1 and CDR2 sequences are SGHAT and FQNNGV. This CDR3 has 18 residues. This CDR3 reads CASRDDFGRGRMSTEAFF. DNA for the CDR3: TGTGCCAGCAGAGATGATTTCGGACGGGGAAGGATGAGCACTGAAGCTTTCTTT.

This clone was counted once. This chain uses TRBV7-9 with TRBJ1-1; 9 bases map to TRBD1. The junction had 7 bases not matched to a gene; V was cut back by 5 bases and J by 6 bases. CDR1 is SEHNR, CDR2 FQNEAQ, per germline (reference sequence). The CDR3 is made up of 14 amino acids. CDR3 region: CASSTGQGRPEAFF. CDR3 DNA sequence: TGTGCCAGCAGCACGGGACAGGGCCGACCTGAAGCTTTCTTT. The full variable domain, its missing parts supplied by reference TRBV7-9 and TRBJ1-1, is DTGVSQNPRHKITKRGQNVTFRCDPISEHNRLYWYRQTLGQGPEFLTYFQNEAQLEKSRLLSDRFSAERPKGSFSTLEIQRTEQGDSAMYLCASSTGQGRPEAFFGQGTRLTVV.

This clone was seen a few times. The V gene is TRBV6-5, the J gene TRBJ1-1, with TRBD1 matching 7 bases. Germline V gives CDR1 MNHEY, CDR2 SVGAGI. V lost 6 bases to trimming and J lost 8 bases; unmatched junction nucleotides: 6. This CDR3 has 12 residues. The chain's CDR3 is CASRGRGAEAFF. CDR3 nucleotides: TGTGCCAGCAGGGGCAGGGGGGCCGAAGCTTTCTTT.

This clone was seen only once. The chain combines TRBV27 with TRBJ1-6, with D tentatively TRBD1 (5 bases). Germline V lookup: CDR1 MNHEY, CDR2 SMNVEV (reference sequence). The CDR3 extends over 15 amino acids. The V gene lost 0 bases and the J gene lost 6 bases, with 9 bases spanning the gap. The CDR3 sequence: CASSLSNQGNSPLHF. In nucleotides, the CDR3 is TGTGCCAGCAGTTTATCGAACCAGGGTAATTCACCCCTCCACTTT.

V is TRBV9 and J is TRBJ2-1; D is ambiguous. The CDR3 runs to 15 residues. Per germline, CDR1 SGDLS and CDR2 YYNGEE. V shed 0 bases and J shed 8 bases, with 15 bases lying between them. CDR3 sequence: CASSVGNGRHYEQFF. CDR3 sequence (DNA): TGTGCCAGCAGCGTAGGTAATGGGCGCCATTATGAGCAGTTCTTC.

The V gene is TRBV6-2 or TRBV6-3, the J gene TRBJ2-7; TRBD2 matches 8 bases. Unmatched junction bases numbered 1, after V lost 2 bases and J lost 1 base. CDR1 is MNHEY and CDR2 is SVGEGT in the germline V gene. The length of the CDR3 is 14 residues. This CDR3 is CASSYSGGSYEQYF. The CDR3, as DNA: TGTGCCAGCAGTTACAGCGGGGGTTCCTACGAGCAGTACTTC.

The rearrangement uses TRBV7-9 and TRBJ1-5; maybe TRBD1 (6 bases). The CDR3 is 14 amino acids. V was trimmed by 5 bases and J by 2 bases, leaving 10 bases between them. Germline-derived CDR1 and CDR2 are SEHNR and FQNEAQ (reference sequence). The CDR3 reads CASSNTGRNQPQHF. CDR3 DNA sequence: TGTGCCAGCAGCAATACAGGGCGCAATCAGCCCCAGCATTTT.

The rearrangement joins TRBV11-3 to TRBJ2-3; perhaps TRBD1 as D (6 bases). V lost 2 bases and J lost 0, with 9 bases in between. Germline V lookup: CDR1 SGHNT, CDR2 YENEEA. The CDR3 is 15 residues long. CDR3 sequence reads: CASSLSGQSTDTQYF. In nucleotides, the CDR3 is TGTGCCAGCAGCTTATCCGGACAGAGCACAGATACGCAGTATTTT.

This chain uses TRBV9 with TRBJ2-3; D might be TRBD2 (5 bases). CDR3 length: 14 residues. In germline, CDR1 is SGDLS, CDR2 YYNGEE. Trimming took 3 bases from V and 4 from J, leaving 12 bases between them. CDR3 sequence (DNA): TGTGCCAGCAGCGCAACTAGATACCCAGATACGCAGTATTTT. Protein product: CASSATRYPDTQYF.

The CDR3 nucleotides are TGTGCCAGCAGCCCCCGGGACAGCTACGAGCAGTACTTC. This codes for CASSPRDSYEQYF. This chain links TRBV9 with TRBJ2-7; TRBD1 matches 7 bases. After removal of 4 bases from V and 3 bases from J, the junction contained 4 bases not matched to a gene. The length of the CDR3 is 13 residues. Germline-derived CDR1 and CDR2 are SGDLS and YYNGEE.

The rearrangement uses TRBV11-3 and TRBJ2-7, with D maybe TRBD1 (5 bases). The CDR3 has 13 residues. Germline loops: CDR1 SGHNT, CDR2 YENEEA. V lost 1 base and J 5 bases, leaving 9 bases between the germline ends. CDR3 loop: CASSLAGMNEQYF. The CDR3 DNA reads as TGTGCCAGCAGCTTAGCAGGGATGAACGAGCAGTACTTC.

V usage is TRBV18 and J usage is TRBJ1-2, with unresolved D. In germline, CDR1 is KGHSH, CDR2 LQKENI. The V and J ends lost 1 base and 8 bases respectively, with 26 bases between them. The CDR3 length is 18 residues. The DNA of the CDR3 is TGTGCCAGCTCACCACTAGAACCGGGTGGGGAGCGTTCAAGGGGCTACACCTTC. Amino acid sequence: CASSPLEPGGERSRGYTF.